The 11 T cell receptor beta chains presented below share a single source sample, sequenced in a study of T cells in Graves' hyperthyroidism and ophthalmopathy. TCR beta CDR3 region amplification was performed from RNA transcripts. Using the HTBI primer set, a first-round RT-PCR was run on the TCR CDR3. TCRdb called the multiplex PCR reads again in MiXCR, with one record for every CDR3 protein. The sample records a few hundred thousand distinct CDR3 sequences, 46% being singletons. The sample was peripheral blood or thyroid tissue (not recorded which). Every receptor here comes from an adult woman with Graves' disease, either hyperthyroidism or ophthalmopathy (not recorded which).

This clonotype was seen at least ten times. The genes are TRBV5-5 and TRBJ2-5; 7 bases align to TRBD2. Germline CDR1 is SGHKS and CDR2 is YYEKEE (reference sequence). The CDR3 runs 15 residues. V was clipped by 2 bases and J by 1 base; unmatched bases: 5. The CDR3 loop reads CASSLGEGRQETQYF. Written as DNA, the CDR3 is TGTGCCAGCAGCTTAGGGGAGGGCCGCCAAGAGACCCAGTACTTC.

V and J are TRBV28 and TRBJ1-5; 7 nucleotides match TRBD1. Germline loops: CDR1 MDHEN, CDR2 SYDVKM. The CDR3 spans 13 residues. J lost 2 bases, V lost 10 bases, and 5 bases had no gene match. CDR3 loop: CATTGAGNQPQHF. The CDR3, as DNA: TGTGCCACAACAGGGGCGGGCAATCAGCCCCAGCATTTT.

This clonotype turned up a few times. V is TRBV12-3 or TRBV12-4 and J is TRBJ1-1, with a possible D match to TRBD1 (6 bases). V gave up 7 bases and J gave up 5 bases, with 17 bases separating them. CDR3 length equals 14 residues. CDR3 sequence reads: CASTGMGGRTEAFF. The DNA for the CDR3 is TGTGCCAGCACCGGCATGGGGGGGCGTACTGAAGCTTTCTTT.

This clonotype turned up a few times. This chain links TRBV20-1 with TRBJ1-6; 8 positions agree with TRBD1. Germline-derived CDR1 and CDR2 are DFQATT and SNEGSKA (reference sequence). V was clipped by 5 bases and J by 7 bases; unmatched bases: 7. This CDR3 is built from 14 residues. Here the CDR3 DNA reads TGCAGTGCTTGGACAGGGTCAGGAAATTCACCCCTCCACTTT. Protein product: CSAWTGSGNSPLHF.

The chain carries TRBV7-9 and TRBJ2-7, with 10 bases matching TRBD2. The CDR3 runs to 15 residues. Germline V lookup: CDR1 SEHNR, CDR2 FQNEAQ (reference sequence). V was clipped by 5 bases and J by 2 bases; unmatched bases: 6. As DNA, the CDR3 is TGTGCCAGCAGCCACCGGCTAGCGGGAGCCTACGAGCAGTACTTC. Encoded protein: CASSHRLAGAYEQYF.

The V call is TRBV20-1, the J call TRBJ1-5, with D perhaps matching TRBD1 (5 bases). Trimming left V 6 bases short and J 4 bases short, with 19 bases between. This CDR3 has 15 residues. Per germline, CDR1 DFQATT and CDR2 SNEGSKA (reference sequence). The CDR3 protein is CSAQLGDRLNQPQHF. DNA for the CDR3: TGCAGTGCCCAATTAGGGGATAGGTTGAATCAGCCCCAGCATTTT.

Note on this clonotype: This clone may be a read error of a much larger clone one base away. The chain uses TRBV12-3 or TRBV12-4 and TRBJ2-6; D is undetermined. This CDR3 contains 15 residues. This chain's CDR3 is CASSFSPSGSNVLTF. CDR3 bases: TGTGCCAGCAGTTTTAGTCCCTCTGGGTCCAACGTCCTGACTTTC.

V gene TRBV15 combines with J gene TRBJ2-5; 9 bases line up with TRBD1. J was trimmed by 5 bases and V by 5 bases; bases with no gene match: 9. The CDR3 totals 15 residues. In germline, CDR1 is LNHNV, CDR2 YYDKDF (reference sequence). The CDR3 spells CATSEGDRVGETQYF. As DNA, the CDR3 is TGTGCCACCAGCGAGGGGGACAGGGTGGGTGAGACCCAGTACTTC.

This clonotype was counted a few times. The chain is built from TRBV7-9 and TRBJ2-7, with TRBD1 matching over 7 bases. There are 16 residues in the CDR3. Per germline, CDR1 SEHNR and CDR2 FQNEAQ (reference sequence). The trim removed 2 bases at V and 2 bases at J, leaving 9 bases unmatched. The CDR3 region has the DNA TGTGCCAGCAGCTTACGACCCCGACAGGGTGCCTACGAGCAGTACTTC. Translated: CASSLRPRQGAYEQYF.

This clonotype was recorded only once. V is TRBV29-1 and J is TRBJ1-1, with 10 bases lining up with TRBD1. The CDR3 extends over 16 amino acids. V trimming: 1 base; J trimming: 0 bases; junction bases outside the gene matches: 5. Germline V gene sequence: CDR1 SQVTM, CDR2 ANQGSEA. CDR3 residues: CSVEVGTGELNTEAFF. DNA for the CDR3: TGCAGCGTTGAAGTCGGGACAGGGGAACTGAACACTGAAGCTTTCTTT.

J is TRBJ2-2 and V is TRBV27; 10 bases line up with TRBD1. The ends lost 9 bases at V and 2 bases at J; junction bases unmatched: 3. The CDR3 runs to 14 residues. CDR1 MNHEY and CDR2 SMNVEV come from the germline V gene (reference sequence). CDR3 protein: CASWDRGNTGELFF. The CDR3 DNA reads as TGTGCCAGTTGGGACAGGGGCAACACCGGGGAGCTGTTTTTT.